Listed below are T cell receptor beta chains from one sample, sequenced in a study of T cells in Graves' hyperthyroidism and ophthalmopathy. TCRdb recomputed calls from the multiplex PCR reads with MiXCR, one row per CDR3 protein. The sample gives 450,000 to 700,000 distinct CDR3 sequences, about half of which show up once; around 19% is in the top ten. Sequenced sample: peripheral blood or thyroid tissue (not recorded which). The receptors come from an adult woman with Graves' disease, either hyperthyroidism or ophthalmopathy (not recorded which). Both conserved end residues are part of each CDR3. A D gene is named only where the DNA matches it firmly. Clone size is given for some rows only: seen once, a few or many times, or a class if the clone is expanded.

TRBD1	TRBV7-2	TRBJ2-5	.	CASSARTGGAWETQYF	TGTGCCAGCAGCGCCCGGACAGGGGGCGCTTGGGAGACCCAGTACTTC
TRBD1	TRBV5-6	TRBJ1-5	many	CASSQFAGTGARGNQPQHF	TGTGCCAGCAGCCAATTCGCCGGGACAGGGGCAAGAGGCAATCAGCCCCAGCATTTT
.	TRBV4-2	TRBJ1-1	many	CASSQDRAGMNTEAFF	TGTGCCAGCAGCCAAGATCGGGCGGGGATGAACACTGAAGCTTTCTTT
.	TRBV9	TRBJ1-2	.	CASSVESTGLIAGYTF	TGTGCCAGCAGCGTCGAATCGACAGGATTAATTGCTGGCTACACCTTC
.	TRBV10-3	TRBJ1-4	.	CAIKGTEREGEKLFF	TGTGCCATCAAGGGGACGGAGCGGGAGGGCGAAAAACTGTTTTTT
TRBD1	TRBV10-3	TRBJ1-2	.	CAIREQDREDGYTF	TGTGCCATCAGGGAACAGGACAGGGAAGATGGCTACACCTTC
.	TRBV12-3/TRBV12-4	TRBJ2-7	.	CASSVIRNEQYF	TGTGCCAGCAGTGTGATTAGAAACGAGCAGTACTTC
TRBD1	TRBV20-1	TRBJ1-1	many	CSARDRRRQGLGEAFF	TGCAGTGCTAGAGATCGGAGGAGACAGGGGTTAGGTGAAGCTTTCTTT
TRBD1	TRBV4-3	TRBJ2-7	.	CASSQDLPRGNSYEQYF	TGCGCCAGCAGCCAAGATTTACCCAGGGGGAACTCCTACGAGCAGTACTTC
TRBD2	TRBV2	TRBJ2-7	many	CASTPRGTRTYEQYF	TGTGCCAGCACCCCTCGAGGGACTAGAACCTACGAGCAGTACTTC
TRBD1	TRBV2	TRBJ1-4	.	CASSSTVRTGTGEKLFF	TGTGCCAGCAGTTCTACGGTGAGGACAGGGACAGGTGAAAAACTGTTTTTT
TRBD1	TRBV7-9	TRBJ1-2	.	CASSTRTGDYGYTF	TGTGCCAGCAGCACACGGACAGGGGACTATGGCTACACCTTC
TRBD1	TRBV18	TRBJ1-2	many	CASTGTVTNYGYTF	TGTGCCAGCACAGGGACAGTAACTAACTATGGCTACACCTTC
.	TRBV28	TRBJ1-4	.	CASSFIIGGGLFGEKLFF	TGTGCCAGCAGTTTTATAATCGGGGGGGGGTTATTCGGTGAAAAACTGTTTTTT
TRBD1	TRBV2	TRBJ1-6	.	CASLMGQGDNSPLHF	TGTGCCAGCTTAATGGGACAGGGAGATAATTCACCCCTCCACTTT
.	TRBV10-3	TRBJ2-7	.	CAISQSEGNYEQYF	TGTGCCATCAGCCAAAGTGAGGGTAACTACGAGCAGTACTTC
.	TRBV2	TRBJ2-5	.	CASSESGSGRETQYF	TGTGCCAGCAGTGAAAGCGGCAGCGGTAGAGAGACCCAGTACTTC
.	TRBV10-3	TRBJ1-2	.	CAIGPGEGYGYTF	TGTGCCATCGGGCCTGGGGAGGGCTATGGCTACACCTTC
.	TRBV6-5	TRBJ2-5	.	CAISATRMETQYF	TGTGCCATCTCGGCAACTAGGATGGAGACCCAGTACTTC
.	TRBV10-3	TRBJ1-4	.	CATGPAGSANEKLFF	TGTGCCACGGGACCAGCAGGCTCAGCTAATGAAAAACTGTTTTTT
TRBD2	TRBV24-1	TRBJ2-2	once	CATSDETGTTSGELFF	TGTGCCACCAGTGATGAAACCGGGACTACCTCGGGGGAGCTGTTTTTT
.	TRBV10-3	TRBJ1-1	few	CAISEISRVTDEAFF	TGTGCCATCAGTGAGATCTCGCGGGTGACGGATGAAGCTTTCTTT
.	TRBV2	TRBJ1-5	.	CAGARELGYNEQPQHF	TGTGCCGGAGCCAGGGAGCTCGGGTACAATGAGCAGCCCCAGCATTTT
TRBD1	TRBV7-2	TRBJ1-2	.	CASSLTGGRYGYTF	TGTGCCAGCAGCTTGACAGGGGGCCGGTATGGCTACACCTTC
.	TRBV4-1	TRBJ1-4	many	CASSPAYRDGNEKLFF	TGCGCCAGCAGCCCCGCATACCGGGACGGGAATGAAAAACTGTTTTTT
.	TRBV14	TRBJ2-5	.	CASSHELEAQYF	TGTGCCAGCAGCCATGAACTAGAGGCCCAGTACTTC
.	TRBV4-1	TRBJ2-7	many	CASSQRTGSSYEQYF	TGCGCCAGCAGCCAGCGGACGGGGAGCTCCTACGAGCAGTACTTC
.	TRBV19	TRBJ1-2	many	CASDDIGTNYGYTF	TGTGCCAGTGACGACATTGGAACTAACTATGGCTACACCTTC
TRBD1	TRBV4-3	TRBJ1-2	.	CASSQELDRGLYGYTF	TGCGCCAGCAGCCAAGAATTAGACAGGGGGTTGTATGGCTACACCTTC
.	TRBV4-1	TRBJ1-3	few	CASSQATLTGGTIYF	TGCGCCAGCAGCCAAGCGACATTGACCGGTGGCACCATATATTTT
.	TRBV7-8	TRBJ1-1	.	CASSSVGGVMNTEAFF	TGTGCCAGCAGTTCGGTCGGGGGAGTCATGAACACTGAAGCTTTCTTT
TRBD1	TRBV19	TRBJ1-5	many	CASSQGVKGTNQPQHF	TGTGCCAGTAGCCAGGGGGTTAAGGGAACCAATCAGCCCCAGCATTTT
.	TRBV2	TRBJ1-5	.	CASSERAGNQPQHF	TGTGCCAGCAGTGAAAGGGCAGGCAATCAGCCCCAGCATTTT
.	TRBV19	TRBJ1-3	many	CASSIRGGSSGNTIYF	TGTGCCAGTAGTATACGCGGAGGATCCTCTGGAAACACCATATATTTT
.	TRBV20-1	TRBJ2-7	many	CSARAREGVGVEQYF	TGCAGTGCTAGAGCCAGGGAGGGGGTTGGGGTCGAGCAGTACTTC
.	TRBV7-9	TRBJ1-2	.	CASSSTGRGYGYTF	TGTGCCAGCAGTTCGACCGGGCGAGGCTATGGCTACACCTTC
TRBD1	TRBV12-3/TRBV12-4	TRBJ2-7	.	CASSPSGTGYEQYF	TGTGCCAGCAGTCCCTCGGGGACAGGCTACGAGCAGTACTTC
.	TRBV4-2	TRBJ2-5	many	CASSQGRGRWRLQETQYF	TGTGCCAGCAGCCAAGGCCGGGGTCGTTGGAGACTACAAGAGACCCAGTACTTC
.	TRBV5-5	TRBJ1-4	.	CASSLWATNEKLFF	TGTGCCAGCAGCCTGTGGGCAACTAATGAAAAACTGTTTTTT
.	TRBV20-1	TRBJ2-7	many	CSARDRGKASYEQYF	TGCAGTGCTAGAGATCGGGGAAAGGCCTCCTACGAGCAGTACTTC
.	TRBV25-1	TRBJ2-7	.	CASSHTTTYEQYF	TGTGCCAGCAGTCATACGACTACCTACGAGCAGTACTTC
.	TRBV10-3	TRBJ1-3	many	CALPLSYAISGNTIYF	TGTGCACTCCCCCTTAGTTACGCAATCTCTGGAAACACCATATATTTT
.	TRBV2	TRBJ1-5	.	CASAGGKFEGTETQHF	TGTGCCAGCGCCGGCGGGAAATTTGAGGGGACGGAGACCCAGCATTTT
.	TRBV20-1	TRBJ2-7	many	CSARDGGSEVHEQYF	TGCAGTGCTAGAGATGGGGGGAGTGAAGTCCACGAGCAGTACTTC
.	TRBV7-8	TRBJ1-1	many	CASSFGSEAFF	TGTGCCAGCAGCTTCGGCTCTGAAGCTTTCTTT
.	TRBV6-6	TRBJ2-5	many	CASGGPETQYF	TGTGCCAGCGGGGGACCGGAGACCCAGTACTTC
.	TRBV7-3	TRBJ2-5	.	CASSPQKTQYF	TGTGCCAGCAGCCCACAGAAGACCCAGTACTTC